This TCR beta chain was identified during a study of blood T cell repertoires in COVID-19. Study summary: Samples representing acute and convalescent COVID-19 were sourced from the United States, Italy and Spain. PBMCs, B-cell-depleted T cells, or T cells were the source of the cDNA or gDNA that made up the material.

Authors' analysis steps: Counts of nucleated cells, estimated from reference gene primer amplification, were obtained. Measured with immunoSEQ multiplex PCR; TCRdb has only the in-frame clones, and not every one. The DNA gave D and trimming, while V, J and clone size come from that table. Of 100,000 to 140,000 clones listed, approximately 90% are singletons. The germline V gene has CDR1 SGHRS and CDR2 YFSETQ. This CDR3 is 18 amino acids long. J lost 7 bases, V lost 4 bases, and 19 bases had no gene match. The clonotype originates from a man aged 45-60 years with active or convalescent COVID-19. The J gene is TRBJ2-1, the V gene TRBV5-1, with 8 bases fitting TRBD2. Source material: peripheral blood. The CDR3 here is CASSLPSGSGPQGNEQFF. CDR3 sequence (DNA): TGCGCCAGCAGCCTGCCGAGCGGGAGTGGGCCACAAGGGAATGAGCAGTTCTTC.